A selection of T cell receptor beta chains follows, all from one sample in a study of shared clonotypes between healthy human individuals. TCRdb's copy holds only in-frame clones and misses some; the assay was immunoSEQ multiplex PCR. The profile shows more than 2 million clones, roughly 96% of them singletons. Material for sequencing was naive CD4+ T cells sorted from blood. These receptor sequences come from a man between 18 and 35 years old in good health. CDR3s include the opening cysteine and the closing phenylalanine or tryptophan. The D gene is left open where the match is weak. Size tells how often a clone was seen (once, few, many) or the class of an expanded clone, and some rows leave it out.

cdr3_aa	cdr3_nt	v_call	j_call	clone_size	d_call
CASSGDQETQYF	TGTGCCAGCTCAGGTGACCAAGAGACCCAGTACTTC	TRBV18	TRBJ2-5	-	-
CASSLGLLSSGANVLTF	TGTGCCAGCAGCTTGGGACTCCTTAGCTCTGGGGCCAACGTCCTGACTTTC	TRBV5-6	TRBJ2-6	-	-
CAWTPSGLAGEEEEETQYF	TGTGCCTGGACCCCATCGGGACTAGCGGGAGAGGAGGAAGAAGAGACCCAGTACTTC	TRBV30	TRBJ2-5	-	TRBD2
CASSRGQGTNTIYF	TGTGCCAGCAGCCGCGGACAGGGGACAAACACCATATATTTT	TRBV28	TRBJ1-3	-	TRBD1
CASSTRGLELEKLFF	TGTGCCAGTAGTACCCGAGGCCTTGAACTTGAAAAACTGTTTTTT	TRBV19	TRBJ1-4	-	-
CASSPFFQGGSAQYF	TGTGCCAGTAGTCCTTTTTTCCAAGGAGGATCGGCGCAGTACTTC	TRBV19	TRBJ2-7	once	-
CASSPPDKIGYTF	TGTGCCAGCTCACCTCCGGATAAAATCGGCTACACCTTC	TRBV18	TRBJ1-2	-	-
CASSKVANEQYF	TGCGCCAGCAGCAAAGTAGCCAACGAGCAGTACTTC	TRBV4-1	TRBJ2-7	-	-
CASSVAQTGGSSPLHF	TGTGCCAGCAGCGTAGCTCAGACAGGGGGCAGTTCACCCCTCCACTTT	TRBV9	TRBJ1-6	-	TRBD1
CASSLSSWGNTIYF	TGTGCCAGCAGTTTATCATCTTGGGGAAACACCATATATTTT	TRBV28	TRBJ1-3	once	-
CASSTSGQGNTIYF	TGCGCCAGCAGCACCTCGGGACAGGGAAACACCATATATTTT	TRBV5-1	TRBJ1-3	-	TRBD1
CASSLGENSPYEQYF	TGTGCCAGCAGCTTGGGCGAAAACAGTCCCTACGAGCAGTACTTC	TRBV5-6	TRBJ2-7	-	-
CASSPMGGGLEYNEQFF	TGTGCCAGCTCACCGATGGGCGGGGGGCTAGAATACAATGAGCAGTTCTTC	TRBV18	TRBJ2-1	-	TRBD2
CASSPVAGKKTQYF	TGCGCCAGCAGCCCAGTAGCGGGGAAAAAGACCCAGTACTTC	TRBV5-1	TRBJ2-5	once	TRBD2
CASSVVPGNGNEQFF	TGCGCCAGCAGCGTCGTACCGGGTAACGGCAATGAGCAGTTCTTC	TRBV5-1	TRBJ2-1	-	-
CASSVAQGKTGELFF	TGTGCCAGCAGTGTGGCGCAGGGAAAAACCGGGGAGCTGTTTTTT	TRBV25-1	TRBJ2-2	-	-
CASSPGGVEQYF	TGTGCCAGCAGCCCGGGAGGCGTCGAGCAGTACTTC	TRBV7-2	TRBJ2-7	-	TRBD2
CSAIRDINTGELFF	TGCAGCGCCATACGGGACATTAACACCGGGGAGCTGTTTTTT	TRBV29-1	TRBJ2-2	-	-
CASRLAGQGHEQYF	TGTGCCAGCAGGTTAGCGGGACAGGGTCACGAGCAGTACTTC	TRBV7-2	TRBJ2-7	-	-
CASSYSIGGVTEAFF	TGTGCCAGCAGTTACTCGATAGGGGGTGTGACTGAAGCTTTCTTT	TRBV6-5	TRBJ1-1	-	-
CASSLAGQLLYEQYF	TGTGCCAGCAGCTTAGCGGGACAATTACTATACGAGCAGTACTTC	TRBV7-2	TRBJ2-7	-	-
CASSNTGTGTDTQYF	TGTGCCAGCAGCAATACCGGGACAGGCACAGATACGCAGTATTTT	TRBV6-5	TRBJ2-3	-	TRBD1
CASSFIGTEIGNTIYF	TGTGCCAGCAGCTTCATCGGGACAGAGATAGGAAACACCATATATTTT	TRBV11-2	TRBJ1-3	-	TRBD1
CASRQYGGSTDTQYF	TGTGCCAGCAGGCAATACGGGGGGAGCACAGATACGCAGTATTTT	TRBV7-9	TRBJ2-3	-	TRBD2
CAISDLGESHGYTF	TGTGCCATCAGTGATCTGGGGGAATCTCATGGCTACACCTTC	TRBV10-3	TRBJ1-2	-	-
CASSEQVRAYEQYF	TGTGCCAGCAGTGAACAGGTTCGAGCCTACGAGCAGTACTTC	TRBV6-1	TRBJ2-7	-	-
CASSPGWGPYEQYF	TGTGCCAGCAGCCCGGGGTGGGGGCCCTACGAGCAGTACTTC	TRBV11-2	TRBJ2-7	-	-
CASSEGGQGQETQYF	TGCGCCAGCAGTGAAGGGGGACAGGGACAAGAGACCCAGTACTTC	TRBV10-1	TRBJ2-5	-	TRBD1
CASSLRGNTIYF	TGTGCCAGTAGCCTCCGGGGGAACACCATATATTTT	TRBV19	TRBJ1-3	-	-
CASSEAATDGEKLFF	TGTGCCAGCAGTGAAGCGGCGACAGACGGTGAAAAACTGTTTTTT	TRBV2	TRBJ1-4	-	-
CAISWRLGDEQYF	TGTGCCATCTCCTGGCGGTTGGGTGACGAGCAGTACTTC	TRBV6-6	TRBJ2-7	few	-
CAWLAGGNTIYF	TGTGCCTGGTTGGCTGGAGGAAACACCATATATTTT	TRBV30	TRBJ1-3	-	-
CASSYSPGGYEQYF	TGTGCCAGCAGTTACTCGCCAGGGGGCTACGAGCAGTACTTC	TRBV6-5	TRBJ2-7	-	TRBD1
CASSLKDSYYGYTF	TGTGCCAGCAGTTTAAAAGACAGCTACTATGGCTACACCTTC	TRBV28	TRBJ1-2	-	-
CASSPGLSTDTQYF	TGCGCCAGCAGCCCCGGACTCAGCACAGATACGCAGTATTTT	TRBV5-1	TRBJ2-3	-	-
CASSSTPTGDNEQFF	TGTGCCAGCAGCTCTACCCCGACAGGGGATAATGAGCAGTTCTTC	TRBV5-6	TRBJ2-1	-	TRBD1
CASSVGQNKAFF	TGTGCCAGCAGTGTAGGACAAAACAAAGCTTTCTTT	TRBV7-2	TRBJ1-1	-	-